This T cell receptor (beta chain) was retrieved from a study of blood T cell repertoires in COVID-19. Per the germline V gene, CDR1 is KGHSH and CDR2 is LQKENI. Trimming cost V 2 bases and J 5 bases, with 10 bases left between them. There are 14 residues in the CDR3. This clone is a singleton in its sample. The table came from immunoSEQ multiplex PCR; TCRdb's copy has only in-frame clones and leaves some out. The sample yields more than 150,000 clones, around nine tenths seen once. The sequence derives from a man aged 50 to 59 with acute or convalescent COVID-19. The sample consisted of peripheral blood. This sequence joins TRBV18 and TRBJ1-5; D is unclear. The CDR3, as DNA: TGTGCCAGCTCACCAGGGAGTCGTGATCAGCCCCAGCATTTT. Translation gives CASSPGSRDQPQHF.